A single sample gave rise to the 17 T cell receptor beta chains below, sequenced in a study of T-cell reconstitution after alpha-beta-depleted transplantation in children. Researchers prepared the TCRbeta library using unique molecular identifiers, the study reports. TCRdb called the PCR reads again in MiXCR, with one record for every CDR3 protein. This table has some 840,000 distinct CDR3 sequences, approximately 15% appearing once. The sequencing here drew on PBMCs, mostly from graft donor cells, taken 360 days after TCRalphabeta/CD19-depleted stem cell transplant. All receptors derive from a male patient aged 10-17 years who had a stem cell transplant for acute lymphoblastic leukemia, so the T cells may come from the graft donor.

This clonotype was detected ten times or more. The chain carries TRBV7-9 and TRBJ2-3; D might be TRBD1 (6 bases). The germline V and J ends were trimmed by 5 bases and 1 base, with 13 bases remaining between them. The CDR3 length is 15 residues. The germline V gene encodes CDR1 SEHNR and CDR2 FQNEAQ (reference sequence). The CDR3 loop is CASSPDRIGTDTQYF. The CDR3 DNA reads TGTGCCAGCAGCCCCGACAGGATCGGCACAGATACGCAGTATTTT.

The V gene is TRBV5-1, the J gene TRBJ1-2; D ambiguous. Trimming took 0 bases from V and 0 from J, leaving 6 bases between them. The CDR3 is 14 residues long. Germline CDR1 SGHRS, CDR2 YFSETQ. The CDR3 sequence: CASSLGLSNYGYTF. The CDR3 region has the DNA TGCGCCAGCAGCTTGGGTCTTTCTAACTATGGCTACACCTTC.

There are a few counts of this clonotype. The chain has TRBV5-1 and TRBJ2-3, with D perhaps TRBD1 (5 bases). Trimming removed 4 bases at V and 3 bases at J, with 18 bases between. Germline V CDR1 and CDR2: SGHRS, YFSETQ. The CDR3 is 16 residues long. CDR3 coding DNA: TGCGCCAGCAGCCACCCCAGGGCGGCCGGGACAGATACGCAGTATTTT. This gives the protein CASSHPRAAGTDTQYF.

To note about this clonotype: A much larger clone differs by one base, so this may be a read error. The gene calls are TRBV14 and TRBJ2-2; 10 nucleotides agree with TRBD2. Germline CDR1 reads SGHDN; CDR2 reads FVKESK. This CDR3 contains 16 residues. J gave up 4 bases and V 4 bases, and 6 bases lay outside the gene matches. DNA for the CDR3: TGTGCCAGCAGCCCGCTAGCGGGAGTGAGCACCGGGGAGCTGTTTTTT. It specifies CASSPLAGVSTGELFF.

The gene calls are TRBV15 and TRBJ1-1; TRBD1 matches 8 bases. The CDR3 is made up of 16 amino acids. Germline CDR1 LNHNV, CDR2 YYDKDF (reference sequence). Trimming cost V 3 bases and J 2 bases; bases outside gene matches: 8. The CDR3, as DNA: TGTGCCACCAGCAGGGGAAAGCAGGGGGCAAACACTGAAGCTTTCTTT. Its translation: CATSRGKQGANTEAFF.

This clonotype has more than one count but fewer than ten. The chain carries TRBV5-6 and TRBJ2-2; a possible D gene is TRBD1 (5 bases). The CDR3 contains 14 residues. V dropped 5 bases and J dropped 4 bases, with 12 bases sitting between them. Looked up from germline, CDR1 is SGHDT and CDR2 is YYEEEE. In DNA form, the CDR3 reads TGTGCCAGCAGTTCAGGGTTTTTCACCGGGGAGCTGTTTTTT. This sequence encodes CASSSGFFTGELFF.

This clonotype was counted at least ten times. The chain couples TRBV18 to TRBJ2-1; 11 bases agree with TRBD2. The CDR3 has 15 residues. Trimming took 1 base from V and 6 from J; bases not matched to a gene: 2. From germline, CDR1 is KGHSH and CDR2 LQKENI. The CDR3 sequence: CASSPRTSGGNEQFF. The CDR3 region has the DNA TGTGCCAGCTCACCACGCACTAGCGGGGGCAATGAGCAGTTCTTC.

The chain joins TRBV7-6 to TRBJ2-7; tentative D call: TRBD1 (5 bases). This CDR3 region has 15 residues. V lost 7 bases and J 4 bases, leaving 20 bases between the germline ends. Germline lookup yields CDR1 SGHVS and CDR2 FNYEAQ. CDR3 region: CASMDQRGNSYEQYF. CDR3 DNA: TGTGCCAGCATGGACCAAAGGGGAAATTCTTACGAGCAGTACTTC.

The rearrangement links TRBV12-3 or TRBV12-4 to TRBJ2-1; 10 bases match TRBD2. Trimming removed 5 bases from V and 10 bases from J; junction bases left unmatched: 5. The length of the CDR3 is 13 residues. CDR3 region: CASSPLAGVEQFF. DNA of the CDR3: TGTGCCAGCAGTCCCCTAGCGGGAGTGGAGCAGTTCTTC.

The sample holds a few counts of this clonotype. The CDR3 DNA follows: TGTGCCACCACGGGAGGCTCCTACGAGCAGTACTTC. Its translation: CATTGGSYEQYF. This rearrangement joins TRBV19 to TRBJ2-7, with TRBD2 matching over 7 bases. CDR1 is LNHDA and CDR2 is SQIVND in the germline V gene (reference sequence). The CDR3 contains 12 residues. J gave up 0 bases and V 10 bases, and 3 bases lay outside the gene matches.

This clonotype was counted between two and nine times. This chain links TRBV6-1 with TRBJ1-4; tentatively, D is TRBD1 (6 bases). The CDR3 is 15 residues long. Germline CDR1 MNHNS, CDR2 SASEGT. The V end was cut by 6 bases, the J end by 3 bases, with 14 bases between. CDR3 protein: CASRPRDKANEKLFF. The CDR3 region has the DNA TGTGCCAGCAGGCCCCGGGACAAAGCTAATGAAAAACTGTTTTTT.

In this sample, this clonotype turned up a few times. The V gene is TRBV5-1, the J gene TRBJ2-3, with 10 nucleotides matching TRBD2. V trimming: 5 bases; J trimming: 2 bases; junction bases outside the gene matches: 17. The CDR3 covers 19 residues. Per the germline V gene, CDR1 is SGHRS and CDR2 is YFSETQ. Written as DNA, the CDR3 is TGCGCCAGCAGAAAGGGTGTACTAGCGGGATCGGGACTCACAGATACGCAGTATTTT. It specifies CASRKGVLAGSGLTDTQYF.

The chain employs TRBV29-1 and TRBJ2-7; TRBD1 matches 9 bases. CDR1 and CDR2 (germline): SQVTM, ANQGSEA. The CDR3 totals 13 residues. V was clipped by 7 bases and J by 4 bases; unmatched bases: 8. The CDR3 sequence is CSAGQGRSYEQYF. CDR3 coding DNA: TGCAGCGCAGGACAGGGGCGGTCTTACGAGCAGTACTTC.

This clonotype was observed a few times. J is TRBJ2-7 and V is TRBV25-1, with 10 bases aligning to TRBD1. The CDR3 is 15 residues long. Germline CDR1 reads MGHDK; CDR2 reads SYGVNS. The V and J ends lost 1 base and 5 bases, in that order; junction bases with no gene match: 5. CDR3 coding DNA: TGTGCCAGCAGTGAATTGGGACAGGGGTCCCACGAGCAGTACTTC. It translates to CASSELGQGSHEQYF.

There are a few counts of this clonotype. The rearrangement uses TRBV29-1 and TRBJ2-7; D is perhaps TRBD2 (5 bases). Germline CDR1 SQVTM, CDR2 ANQGSEA. Deletions cut 6 bases from V and 2 bases from J, with 11 bases between. This CDR3 contains 12 residues. The CDR3 DNA sequence: TGCAGCGTGGATCACGGGGCCTACGAGCAGTACTTC. Its protein product is CSVDHGAYEQYF.

In this sample, this clonotype turned up a few times. This rearrangement joins TRBV12-3 or TRBV12-4 to TRBJ2-4; 14 nucleotides agree with TRBD2. The length of the CDR3 is 16 residues. After removal of 6 bases from V and 2 bases from J, the junction contained 3 bases not matched to a gene. The CDR3 region is CASSRTSGRSKNIQYF. The CDR3 region has the DNA TGTGCCAGCAGCCGGACTAGCGGGAGGTCCAAAAACATTCAGTACTTC.

The gene calls are TRBV6-1 and TRBJ1-5; a possible D gene is TRBD1 (6 bases). Germline CDR1 is MNHNS and CDR2 is SASEGT. V was trimmed by 7 bases and J by 6 bases, leaving 13 bases between them. The CDR3 is 13 residues long. The CDR3 nucleotides read TGTGCCAGCAAGCGGGGGCGCGGTCAGCCCCAGCATTTT. Translation: CASKRGRGQPQHF.